This T cell receptor (beta chain) originates from a study of T cells after yellow fever vaccination. The length of the CDR3 is 14 residues. The V gene's germline CDR1 is DFQATT and CDR2 SNEGSKA (reference sequence). A single record per CDR3 protein comes from TCRdb applying MiXCR to the 5' RACE reads. The sample includes around 250,000 distinct CDR3 sequences, less than 9% of them seen just once. Comments on this clonotype: A junction end diverges from the germline sequence, so it may reflect a read error.

This sample comprised CD4+ T cells sorted from PBMCs, obtained 15 days after the yellow fever booster vaccination. V and J are TRBV20-1 and TRBJ2-1; D uncertain. The TCR originated in a man aged 25 to 45 who received the YFV17D yellow fever vaccine. CDR3 nucleotides: TGCAGAGCTAGTCTGGGTTTAGTTGGAAATGAGCAGTTCTTC. Its protein is CRASLGLVGNEQFF.